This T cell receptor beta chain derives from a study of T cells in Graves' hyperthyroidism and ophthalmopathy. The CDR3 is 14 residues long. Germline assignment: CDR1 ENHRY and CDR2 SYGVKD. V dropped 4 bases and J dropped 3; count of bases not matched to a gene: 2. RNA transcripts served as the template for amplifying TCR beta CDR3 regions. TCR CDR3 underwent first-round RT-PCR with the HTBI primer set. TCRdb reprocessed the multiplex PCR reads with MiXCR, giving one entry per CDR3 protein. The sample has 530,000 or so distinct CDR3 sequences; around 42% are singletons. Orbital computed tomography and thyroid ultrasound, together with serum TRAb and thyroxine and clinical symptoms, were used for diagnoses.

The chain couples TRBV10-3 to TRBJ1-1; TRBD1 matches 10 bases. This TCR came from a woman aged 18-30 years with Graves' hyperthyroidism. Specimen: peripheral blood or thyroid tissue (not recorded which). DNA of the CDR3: TGTGCCATCAGTGGGACAGGGGGTTACACTGAAGCTTTCTTT. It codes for CAISGTGGYTEAFF.